These 24 T cell receptor beta chains were all obtained from the same sample, sequenced in a study of blood T cell repertoires in COVID-19. Data came from immunoSEQ multiplex PCR; TCRdb stores just in-frame clones and leaves some out. Among 150,000 or so clones listed, around 86% were seen once. Sample: peripheral blood. These receptor sequences come from a man between 18 and 29 years old with acute or convalescent COVID-19.

The rearrangement uses TRBV2 and TRBJ1-1, with D possibly TRBD1 on 6 matching bases. Trimming took off 10 bases at V and 5 bases at J, with 20 bases between the two ends. In germline, CDR1 is SNHLY, CDR2 FYNNEI. The CDR3 runs 14 residues. The CDR3 sequence is CATTGLGTSTEAFF. CDR3 bases: TGTGCCACCACAGGGTTGGGGACGTCGACTGAAGCTTTCTTT.

The chain carries TRBV7-9 and TRBJ2-6; 9 positions match TRBD1. From germline, CDR1 is SEHNR and CDR2 FQNEAQ (reference sequence). The junction had 9 bases not matched to a gene; V was cut back by 5 bases and J by 4 bases. The CDR3 consists of 17 residues. CDR3 amino acids: CASSRGTGLSGANVLTF. The CDR3 DNA reads as TGTGCCAGCAGCCGTGGGACAGGGCTCTCCGGGGCCAACGTCCTGACTTTC. Together with reference TRBV7-9 and TRBJ2-6, the CDR3 gives the full variable domain: DTGVSQNPRHKITKRGQNVTFRCDPISEHNRLYWYRQTLGQGPEFLTYFQNEAQLEKSRLLSDRFSAERPKGSFSTLEIQRTEQGDSAMYLCASSRGTGLSGANVLTFGAGSRLTVL.

This clone came up once. The genes are TRBV5-1 and TRBJ2-2, with D perhaps matching TRBD2 (8 bases). V lost 4 bases to trimming and J lost 4 bases, with 17 bases between them. The germline V gene encodes CDR1 SGHRS and CDR2 YFSETQ. The CDR3 totals 16 residues. CDR3 residues: CASSVAGQTFTGELFF. The CDR3 region has the DNA TGCGCCAGCAGCGTAGCGGGACAGACTTTCACCGGGGAGCTGTTTTTT.

The rearrangement uses TRBV6-5 and TRBJ2-7, with D maybe TRBD1 (6 bases). The CDR3 is 13 residues long. V was shortened by 6 bases and J by 4 bases, with 13 bases between the two germline ends. Germline lookup yields CDR1 MNHEY and CDR2 SVGAGI. CDR3 loop: CASSTGSWYEQYV. CDR3 DNA sequence: TGTGCCAGCAGCACAGGGAGTTGGTACGAGCAGTACGTC.

The chain uses TRBV10-3 and TRBJ2-7, with 12 bases that match TRBD2. Germline CDR1 is ENHRY and CDR2 is SYGVKD. J gave up 3 bases and V 2 bases, and 5 bases lay outside the gene matches. This CDR3 has 16 amino acids. CDR3 amino acids: CAISEVLAGGIYEQYF. For the CDR3, the DNA is TGTGCCATCAGTGAGGTACTAGCGGGGGGAATCTACGAGCAGTACTTC.

The rearrangement uses TRBV30 and TRBJ2-5; 7 bases are a match to TRBD1. Trimming at V came to 8 bases and at J to 4 bases, leaving 10 bases not matched to a gene. From germline, CDR1 is GTSNPN and CDR2 SVGIG (reference sequence). The CDR3 spans 13 residues. In DNA form, the CDR3 reads TGTGCCGGCTACGGACAGGCAGGAGAGACCCAGTACTTC. Residues: CAGYGQAGETQYF.

The chain has TRBV12-3 or TRBV12-4 and TRBJ1-2, with 7 bases that match TRBD1. The CDR3 spans 13 residues. V gave up 5 bases and J gave up 5 bases; unmatched junction bases: 5. CDR3 residues: CASSPSGQYGYTF. The CDR3 DNA reads as TGTGCCAGCAGTCCCTCGGGACAGTATGGCTACACCTTC.

J is TRBJ2-3 and V is TRBV24-1, with 12 bases matching TRBD2. CDR3 length: 17 amino acids. V lost 2 bases to trimming and J lost 2 bases; unmatched junction nucleotides: 4. Germline V CDR1 and CDR2: KGHDR, SFDVKD. CDR3 in DNA: TGTGCCACCAGTGATTGGACTAGCGGGGAATCCACAGATACGCAGTATTTT. Its protein product is CATSDWTSGESTDTQYF.

V is TRBV6-4 and J is TRBJ2-3; TRBD2 matches at 10 bases. Losses at the gene ends were 0 bases for V and 5 bases for J; bases not matched to a gene: 5. In germline, CDR1 is MRHNA, CDR2 SNTAGT. The CDR3 is made up of 16 amino acids. CDR3 loop: CASSDSAGGLVDTQYF. The CDR3 nucleotides are TGTGCCAGCAGTGACTCAGCGGGGGGGCTGGTAGATACGCAGTATTTT.

The chain carries TRBV7-3 and TRBJ2-1; TRBD1 matches at 7 bases. CDR3 length: 14 residues. Unmatched junction bases numbered 5, after V lost 2 bases and J lost 7 bases. Germline CDR1 reads SGHTA; CDR2 reads FQGTGA. The CDR3 is CASSLPYRGNEQFF. The CDR3 DNA follows: TGTGCCAGCAGCTTACCGTACAGGGGAAATGAGCAGTTCTTC.

The chain couples TRBV3-1 (or the pseudogene TRBV3-2) to TRBJ1-6; TRBD1 agrees at 9 bases. V trimming: 5 bases; J trimming: 11 bases; junction bases outside the gene matches: 4. CDR1 LGHDT and CDR2 YNNKEL come from the germline V gene (reference sequence). CDR3 length equals 13 residues. CDR3 DNA: TGTGCCAGCAGCTCGACAGGGGGAACACCCCTCCACTTT. Its translation: CASSSTGGTPLHF.

This chain uses TRBV11-3 with TRBJ2-1; 10 nucleotides line up with TRBD1. The V segment lost 5 bases and the J segment 6 bases; nucleotides outside the gene matches: 4. The CDR3 has 14 amino acids. In germline, CDR1 is SGHNT, CDR2 YENEEA. The CDR3 spells CASSPGTGVNEQFF. DNA of the CDR3: TGTGCCAGCAGCCCCGGGACAGGGGTCAATGAGCAGTTCTTC.

V usage is TRBV30 and J usage is TRBJ1-6; 9 nucleotides line up with TRBD1. This CDR3 is built from 14 residues. V trimming: 5 bases; J trimming: 7 bases; junction bases outside the gene matches: 6. The germline CDR1 and CDR2 sequences are GTSNPN and SVGIG (reference sequence). As DNA, the CDR3 is TGTGCCTGGGCCACCGGGACAGGGAATTCACCCCTCCACTTT. This sequence encodes CAWATGTGNSPLHF.

The J gene is TRBJ2-7, the V gene TRBV4-1; the D is unclear. This CDR3 is 15 amino acids long. Per germline, CDR1 MGHRA and CDR2 YSYEKL. The V and J ends lost 1 base and 4 bases respectively, with 14 bases between them. CDR3 bases: TGCGCCAGCAGCCAAGTGGTTGGTAGCTCGTACGAGCAGTACGTC. Its protein product is CASSQVVGSSYEQYV.

This chain links TRBV10-3 with TRBJ1-2, with 9 bases matching TRBD1. V lost 6 bases, J lost 2 bases, and 10 bases stayed unmatched. This CDR3 is 16 amino acids long. Germline-derived CDR1 and CDR2 are ENHRY and SYGVKD. CDR3: CAIRDGTGNRNYGYTF. Here the CDR3 DNA reads TGTGCCATCAGGGACGGGACAGGGAATCGGAACTATGGCTACACCTTC.

This CDR3 is CASSLTPGQGVGGYTF. In nucleotides, the CDR3 is TGCGCCAGCAGCCTAACTCCAGGACAGGGAGTTGGTGGCTACACCTTC. The chain links TRBV5-1 to TRBJ1-2; 8 positions match TRBD1. Germline V CDR1 and CDR2: SGHRS, YFSETQ. CDR3 length: 16 residues. V lost 4 bases to trimming and J lost 7 bases; unmatched junction nucleotides: 15. The complete variable domain, with remaining parts taken from reference TRBV5-1 and TRBJ1-2, reads KAGVTQTPRYLIKTRGQQVTLSCSPISGHRSVSWYQQTPGQGLQFLFEYFSETQRNKGNFPGRFSGRQFSNSRSEMNVSTLELGDSALYLCASSLTPGQGVGGYTFGSGTRLTVV.

The chain uses TRBV20-1 and TRBJ1-5; 10 bases fit TRBD1. Germline lookup yields CDR1 DFQATT and CDR2 SNEGSKA (reference sequence). J lost 1 base, V lost 3 bases, and 6 bases had no gene match. This CDR3 comprises 16 residues. The CDR3 is CSASSTGQGSNQPQHF. DNA for the CDR3: TGCAGTGCTAGTTCTACGGGACAGGGGAGCAATCAGCCCCAGCATTTT.

This rearrangement joins TRBV5-8 to TRBJ1-5; 11 nucleotides align to TRBD1. The CDR3 loop spans 17 amino acids. V shed 3 bases, J shed 0 bases, and the junction held 5 bases outside the gene matches. CDR1 and CDR2 (germline): SGHTS, YDEGEE. CDR3 DNA sequence: TGTGCCAGCAGCTGGACAGGGGGCGACTATAGCAATCAGCCCCAGCATTTT. Its protein is CASSWTGGDYSNQPQHF.

This chain links TRBV9 with TRBJ1-3, with a possible D match to TRBD1 (6 bases). The ends were cut back, 4 bases at V and 0 bases at J, with 17 bases in the middle. The CDR3 covers 17 residues. Germline V gene data show CDR1 as SGDLS and CDR2 as YYNGEE. The CDR3 nucleotides are TGTGCCAGCAGCACATCCACAGGGCGCGCCTCTGGAAACACCATATATTTT. This gives the protein CASSTSTGRASGNTIYF.

The chain is built from TRBV10-2 and TRBJ1-5; tentative D call: TRBD1 (5 bases). CDR3 length: 13 residues. CDR1 WSHSY and CDR2 SAAADI come from the germline V gene. V was pared by 8 bases and J by 6 bases, with 14 bases between. The DNA for the CDR3 is TGCGCCAGCGGCTCGGGGGGTGTTCAGCCCCAGCATTTT. Translated: CASGSGGVQPQHF.

This clone showed up just once. The rearrangement links TRBV11-2 to TRBJ1-2; no clear D gene. The length of the CDR3 is 12 residues. V lost 1 base and J 4 bases, leaving 4 bases between the germline ends. Germline values: CDR1 SGHAT, CDR2 FQNNGV. This CDR3 reads CASSLAGYGYTF. As DNA, the CDR3 is TGTGCCAGCAGCTTAGCGGGCTATGGCTACACCTTC.

The rearrangement uses TRBV5-8 and TRBJ2-2, with a possible D match to TRBD2 (5 bases). The CDR3 consists of 17 residues. Germline V gives CDR1 SGHTS, CDR2 YDEGEE. The V end was cut by 0 bases, the J end by 1 base, with 13 bases between. CDR3 sequence reads: CASSLVTVAGNTGELFF. For the CDR3, the DNA is TGTGCCAGCAGCTTGGTTACCGTGGCGGGGAACACCGGGGAGCTGTTTTTT.

The V call is TRBV7-2, the J call TRBJ1-6, with 12 bases aligning to TRBD1. Per the germline V gene, CDR1 is SGHTA and CDR2 is FQGNSA. The CDR3 covers 16 residues. With V trimmed by 4 bases and J by 7 bases, 5 bases remained unmatched. This CDR3 is CASSSGQGARNSPLHF. DNA for the CDR3: TGTGCCAGCAGCTCGGGACAGGGGGCTCGGAATTCACCCCTCCACTTT.

This chain uses TRBV2 with TRBJ2-6; unclear D gene. Trimming removed 7 bases at V and 0 bases at J, with 7 bases between. Germline CDR1 SNHLY, CDR2 FYNNEI. This CDR3 region has 14 residues. CDR3 DNA: TGTGCCAGCATTACGAGCTCTGGGGCCAACGTCCTGACTTTC. Translation: CASITSSGANVLTF. Full variable domain (rest looked up from reference TRBV2 and TRBJ2-6): EPEVTQTPSHQVTQMGQEVILRCVPISNHLYFYWYRQILGQKVEFLVSFYNNEISEKSEIFDDQFSVERPDGSNFTLKIRSTKLEDSAMYFCASITSSGANVLTFGAGSRLTVL.